The entry below describes one T cell receptor (beta chain). Its antigen remains unidentified. No much larger clonotype is one base removed from it; base qualities were not supplied. CDR1 and CDR2 (MGHRA, YSYEKL) derive from the germline V gene. V and J are trimmed by 1 base and 7 bases, and the gene matches miss 10 bases of the junction. Spanning cysteine to phenylalanine, the CDR3 consists of 16 amino acids. Just CDR3 DNA is preserved here, 48 bases in frame from base 1. Sample treatment or condition, as interpreted from the label and publication: roughly 11-day PBMC culture with coronavirus spike peptide pools or control peptides (ViraFEST assay). The ViraFEST assay, used in the study, expanded antigen-specific T cells with peptide pools and then identified the expanded clonotypes through TCR sequencing. The positive SARS-CoV-2 PCR tests of the convalescent patients were dated from March to December 2020, before the Alpha, Beta and Delta variants emerged in the United States. PBMCs were cultured at approximately 2 million per well in IMDM supplemented with approximately 5% human AB serum and 9.5 to 10 IU/ml IL-2, with approximately 11 ug/ml peptide pools added. On days 3 and 7, half of the culture medium was replaced with fresh IL-2-containing medium. After 10 days of culture, CD4+ T cells were isolated by negative selection with the EasySep CD4+ T cell isolation kit. PBMCs were separated from whole blood using Ficoll-Paque Plus gradient centrifugation and then either used fresh or cryopreserved at -140C. In general, triplicate wells were set up for every culture condition.

The library came from PCR. At the Johns Hopkins FTIC core, DNA from the cultured CD4+ T cells underwent TCR sequencing with the Oncomine TCR Beta short-read assay. The QIAamp micro DNA kit was used to extract genomic DNA from the cultured CD4+ T cells. Oncomine TCR Beta libraries from cultured CD4+ T cells were pooled with unique dual indexes and sequenced on an Illumina iSeq 100. From the authors' description of their analysis: Non-productive sequences were removed, and CDR3s that did not start with C, did not end with F or W, or were shorter than 7 amino acids were discarded. The MANAFEST web application identified antigen-specific clonotypes by comparing peptide-stimulated wells against reference wells and other culture wells. An FDR below 0.05, an odds ratio above 5, and a productive frequency above 0.1% in at least two of three replicate wells were required for clones to be considered positive. A clonotype counted as cross-reactive if it showed significant expansion both in the SARS-CoV-2 spike wells and in at least one common cold coronavirus spike condition. Using R version 3.6.1, CDR3 homology was evaluated through Levenshtein distances (stringdist) along with unrooted phylogenetic trees (ape). The public reads were reanalyzed by TCRdb: fastp trimming at Q25, MiXCR alignment, in-frame beta chains only. Every entry covers one CDR3 protein and lists the most common genes and DNA from its rows. It is TCRdb's table, rather than the study itself, that gives the V and J calls and clone size. The sample contains nearly 9,000 distinct CDR3 sequences, about 60% of them found a single time. Roughly 7.2% of the sample rests with the top ten.

This sample was taken from a study of vaccination and CD4 T cells after COVID-19 (dated by TCRdb to between 2022 and 2023). For the study in its entirety: SARS-CoV-2 positivity had been established in the convalescent patients by nasal swab PCR, and mild disease was recorded in under ten of these patients and severe disease in one. In the convalescent cohort there were six males and four females, among whom were two Hispanic individuals, seven Caucasians, two Asians and one multiracial person. Each participant got two doses of either the Pfizer-BioNTech BNT162b2 vaccine (n=8) or the Moderna mRNA-1273 vaccine (n=2). Post-COVID blood samples from convalescent patients were collected a median of roughly 100 days after diagnosis, with a range of roughly 30 to 161 days. Post-vaccine blood samples were obtained a median of approximately 74 days after the second vaccine dose, with a range of about 13 to 250 days. The cultures were stimulated with overlapping spike peptide pools from SARS-CoV-2 and from the common cold coronaviruses HCoV-NL63, HCoV-OC43 and HCoV-229E. As controls, cultures received a CEFX viral epitope pool (the positive control), an HIV-1 Nef peptide pool (the negative control), or no peptide at all. The spike-specific CD4+ TCR repertoire was compared before and after mRNA vaccination in 10 to 11 COVID-19 convalescent patients and a few infection-naive healthy vaccine recipients. Beyond this particular receptor, the publication reports: Of the vaccine-specific clones found in convalescent patients, nearly all (304 of 307) were mono-reactive for SARS-CoV-2 spike instead of being cross-reactive with common cold coronaviruses. Only a relatively small number of convalescent patients were included in the study, and early timepoints following natural infection were not analyzed. The median count of SARS-CoV-2-reactive clonotypes went up from 20 to 25 after infection to 30 to 40 after vaccination, although the change was not significant. In convalescent patients, a median approximately 90% of post-vaccine SARS-CoV-2-reactive clones were detected only after vaccination, suggesting vaccine-specific priming.

Material: CD4+ T cells from blood, cultured in vitro. The chain was built from TRBV4-1 and TRBJ1-5, and 7 junctional nucleotides match TRBD1. The TCR originated in a human donor who had recovered from COVID-19. The CDR3 here reads CASSQGTGESRQPQHF. The DNA reads TGCGCCAGCAGCCAAGGGACAGGCGAGTCCAGGCAGCCCCAGCATTTT.